This TCR beta chain came from a study of cytomegalovirus exposure and HLA in healthy donors. The study, taken as a whole, reports: Overall, around 160 TCR beta chains were annotated as cytomegalovirus-associated.

V was clipped by 2 bases and J by 5 bases, with 6 bases between them. Looked up from germline, CDR1 is MNHEY and CDR2 is SVGAGI. The CDR3 is made up of 13 amino acids. This clone appeared a few times. Its target is not known. Assay: immunoSEQ multiplex PCR; the TCRdb copy retains only in-frame clones and omits some. The table has some 260,000 clones, 80% to 95% seen once. Material for sequencing was PBMCs. The sequence was collected from a woman in her 30s in good health and CMV-seronegative. The chain joins TRBV6-5 to TRBJ2-2; D uncertain. The CDR3 is CASSYDVTGELFF. Here the CDR3 DNA reads TGTGCCAGCAGTTACGACGTTACCGGGGAGCTGTTTTTT.